This is a list of T cell receptor beta chains from one sample in a study of blood T cells in healthy people across ages. Each CDR3 protein gets one entry after TCRdb re-called the 5' RACE reads with MiXCR. The sample lists about 1.5 million distinct CDR3 sequences, around 40% occurring once. Sequenced material: blood. The receptors stem from a woman aged 18-30 years in good health. Both conserved end residues are part of each CDR3. D genes are given only for firm matches. Not all rows give a size; the values are once, few, many and, for expanded clones, a class.

abundance,v_gene,j_gene,d_gene,CDR3nt,CDR3aa
-,TRBV12-3/TRBV12-4,TRBJ1-2,-,TGTGCCAGCAGTTTAGTTGTGACAGGAGGCTACACCTTC,CASSLVVTGGYTF
-,TRBV30,TRBJ1-1,-,TGTGCCTGGAGGCCCTCAGGTGGGGCGCGGAAAGCTTTCTTT,CAWRPSGGARKAFF
-,TRBV27,TRBJ1-5,-,TGTGCCAGCAGTTTATTATCCGGGGACGGCTTAAATCAGCCCCAGCATTTT,CASSLLSGDGLNQPQHF
-,TRBV20-1,TRBJ2-4,TRBD2,TGCAGTGCCATCCTCGGACTAGCGGGGGCCCCTCTAGCCAAAAACATTCAGTACTTC,CSAILGLAGAPLAKNIQYF
-,TRBV7-8,TRBJ1-4,TRBD1,TGTGCCAGCAGCTTCTCAGAAAGACAGGGGACTTTCAAAGATCGGGGACTGTTTTTT,CASSFSERQGTFKDRGLFF
-,TRBV5-1,TRBJ1-4,TRBD1,TGCGCCAGTAGCCAGGACAGGCCCAATGAAAAACTGTTTTTT,CASSQDRPNEKLFF
few,TRBV25-1,TRBJ1-6,TRBD1,TGTGCCAGCAGAAGCCAGACCGGGACAGCCAATTCACCCCTCCACTTT,CASRSQTGTANSPLHF
-,TRBV27,TRBJ1-5,-,TGTGCCAGCAAGTTTAAACGGGACGGCCACAATCAGCCCCAGCATTTT,CASKFKRDGHNQPQHF
-,TRBV4-3,TRBJ2-7,TRBD1,TGCGCCAGCAGCCAAGGGGGACAGGGGGCTTTTGGCGAGCAGTACTTC,CASSQGGQGAFGEQYF
-,TRBV29-1,TRBJ2-5,-,TGCAGCGTTGAAGATCAGGGGGAGGAAGAGACCCAGTACTTC,CSVEDQGEEETQYF
-,TRBV21-1,TRBJ1-5,-,TGTGCCAGCAGCAAAGTCTTCGTCACCTTTTGTAATCAGCCCCAGCATTTT,CASSKVFVTFCNQPQHF
-,TRBV7-2,TRBJ1-2,-,TGTGCCAGCAGCCCGTACCTTAACTATGGCTACACCTTC,CASSPYLNYGYTF
-,TRBV5-1,TRBJ1-2,TRBD1,TGCGCCAGCAGCCAGGACAGGTTAGATGGCTACACCTTC,CASSQDRLDGYTF
-,TRBV9,TRBJ2-1,TRBD2,TGTGCCAGCAGCGTAGGAGCTAGCGGGGGGTACAATGAGCAGTTCTTC,CASSVGASGGYNEQFF
few,TRBV27,TRBJ1-2,-,TGTGCCAGCACCCAACCCGGGACTCCTGGCTATGGCTACACCTTC,CASTQPGTPGYGYTF
-,TRBV6-5,TRBJ2-1,TRBD2,TGTGCCAGTTCCAACGGGGGGGACTACAATGAGCAGTTCTTC,CASSNGGDYNEQFF
few,TRBV27,TRBJ2-2,TRBD1,TGTGCCAGCAGTATCAGACAGGGGGCGAACACCGGGGAGCTGTTTTTT,CASSIRQGANTGELFF
-,TRBV9,TRBJ1-6,-,TGTGCCAGCAGCTCCGGGGTTGCCTATAATTCACCCCTCCACTTT,CASSSGVAYNSPLHF
few,TRBV5-4,TRBJ2-7,-,TGTGCCAGCAGCTTGGATGGTGTGGGAGGTGCTTACGAGCAGTACTTC,CASSLDGVGGAYEQYF
-,TRBV3-1,TRBJ1-2,-,TGTGCCAGCAGCCACTACAGGGATGGCTACACCTTC,CASSHYRDGYTF
-,TRBV4-1,TRBJ2-5,-,TGCGCCAGCAGCCATCAGGTCAGAGAGACCCAGTACTTC,CASSHQVRETQYF
-,TRBV4-3,TRBJ1-2,-,TGCGCCAGCAGCCAAGCGGGGGGTTTCGATGGCTACACCTTC,CASSQAGGFDGYTF
-,TRBV6-2/TRBV6-3,TRBJ1-5,TRBD1,TGTGCCAGCAGTCGTGACCGGGACAGAGAACCTAGCAATCAGCCCCAGCATTTT,CASSRDRDREPSNQPQHF
few,TRBV4-3,TRBJ2-1,-,TGCGCCAGCAGCCAACTAGGGGGTGCGGGGGCCTACAATGAGCAGTTCTTC,CASSQLGGAGAYNEQFF
-,TRBV15,TRBJ2-4,-,TGTGCCACCAGCAGAGTTCAGGCAAACAAAAACATTCAGTACTTC,CATSRVQANKNIQYF
-,TRBV28,TRBJ1-2,TRBD1,TGTGCCAGCAGCCCCGGGACAGCTCTTCTTGGGGGTGGCTACACCTTC,CASSPGTALLGGGYTF
-,TRBV4-2,TRBJ1-2,TRBD1,TGTGCCAGCAGCCAAGATCGCGGACAGGATTACTATGGCTACACCTTC,CASSQDRGQDYYGYTF
-,TRBV6-2/TRBV6-3,TRBJ1-6,-,TGTGCCAGCAGTTTAGACAAGGATTCACCCCTCCACTTT,CASSLDKDSPLHF
-,TRBV27,TRBJ2-7,TRBD2,TGTGCCAGCAGACCCGGGACTAGCACCTACGAGCAGTACTTC,CASRPGTSTYEQYF
few,TRBV20-1,TRBJ1-1,TRBD1,TGCAGTGCGCCGGGACAGACGAGATCTGAAGCTTTCTTT,CSAPGQTRSEAFF